The 8 T cell receptor beta chains below were found in one sample sequenced in a study of patients and donors after allogeneic stem cell transplantation. TCRdb called the RT-PCR reads again in MiXCR, with one record for every CDR3 protein. The sample consists of about 410,000 distinct CDR3 sequences, under 20% of them appearing once. The specimen sequenced was blood, either unsorted or a sorted T cell fraction (not recorded which). The receptors shown here come from a human donor who was either an allogeneic HSCT recipient or a stem cell or donor lymphocyte infusion donor (not recorded which). It is not recorded whose cells these are; they may come from a transplant donor.

The sample holds many counts of this clonotype. CDR3 nucleotide sequence: TGCGCCAGCAGCTTGCCCGAATTCCTAGCGGGAGACTCCTACAATGAGCAGTTCTTC. It yields the protein CASSLPEFLAGDSYNEQFF. The V and J genes are TRBV5-1 and TRBJ2-1; TRBD2 matches 10 bases. J lost 0 bases, V lost 1 base, and 10 bases had no gene match. This CDR3 region has 19 residues. From germline, CDR1 is SGHRS and CDR2 YFSETQ. The whole variable domain, remainder taken from reference TRBV5-1 and TRBJ2-1, is KAGVTQTPRYLIKTRGQQVTLSCSPISGHRSVSWYQQTPGQGLQFLFEYFSETQRNKGNFPGRFSGRQFSNSRSEMNVSTLELGDSALYLCASSLPEFLAGDSYNEQFFGPGTRLTVL.

This clonotype was seen ten or more times. One end of the junction fails to match germline, which may point to a read error. This chain connects TRBV4-1 to TRBJ2-3; TRBD2 agrees at 7 bases. CDR3 length equals 13 residues. Per the germline V gene, CDR1 is MGHRA and CDR2 is YSYEKL. The CDR3 spells CASSQPQAGSRDF. Here the CDR3 DNA reads TGCGCCAGCAGCCAACCCCAAGCGGGATCTAGGGATTTT.

The chain is built from TRBV4-1 and TRBJ1-1, with TRBD1 matching over 9 bases. Germline-derived CDR1 and CDR2 are MGHRA and YSYEKL. The junction had 7 bases not matched to a gene; V was cut back by 3 bases and J by 8 bases. The length of the CDR3 is 14 residues. CDR3 sequence: CASSQPGTGREAFF. CDR3 DNA: TGCGCCAGCAGCCAGCCCGGGACAGGGAGGGAAGCTTTCTTT.

This clonotype occurred a few times. The V and J genes are TRBV6-5 and TRBJ1-2; D remains ambiguous. This CDR3 has 15 residues. V was cut by 2 bases and J by 2 bases, with 12 bases left in between. From germline, CDR1 is MNHEY and CDR2 SVGAGI. The CDR3 DNA reads TGTGCCAGCAGTTACGATCCGGGTTCCAACTATGGCTACACCTTC. Translating it yields CASSYDPGSNYGYTF.

The chain employs TRBV28 and TRBJ2-7, with 7 bases fitting TRBD2. Germline CDR1 and CDR2: MDHEN and SYDVKM. The CDR3 consists of 16 residues. J gave up 2 bases and V 8 bases, and 15 bases lay outside the gene matches. The CDR3 reads CASWAVTGTTPYEQYF. The CDR3 DNA sequence: TGTGCCAGCTGGGCAGTCACCGGGACTACACCCTACGAGCAGTACTTC.

At least ten counts were recorded for this clonotype. The chain couples TRBV29-1 to TRBJ2-7, with 11 positions matching TRBD1. The CDR3 covers 15 residues. V shed 3 bases, J shed 6 bases, and the junction held 10 bases outside the gene matches. Germline CDR1 SQVTM, CDR2 ANQGSEA. The CDR3 here is CSVERDRGGTGEQYF. CDR3 coding DNA: TGCAGCGTTGAGCGGGACAGGGGGGGAACTGGCGAGCAGTACTTC.

This clonotype has a handful of counts. V and J are TRBV27 and TRBJ1-2, with D perhaps TRBD1 (6 bases). V was shortened by 6 bases and J by 4 bases, with 15 bases between the two germline ends. Looked up from germline, CDR1 is MNHEY and CDR2 is SMNVEV (reference sequence). The CDR3 is made up of 14 amino acids. The CDR3 is CASSRQAFTYGYTF. The CDR3 nucleotides are TGTGCCAGCAGCCGACAGGCGTTCACCTATGGCTACACCTTC.

Remarks on this clonotype: An end of the junction does not agree with germline; a read error may underlie this. This chain connects TRBV11-3 to TRBJ2-2, with no clear D. Germline assignment: CDR1 SGHNT and CDR2 YENEEA. The CDR3 runs to 14 residues. The CDR3 loop is CVSSVYRVAGELFF. The CDR3 DNA sequence: TGTGTCAGCAGCGTTTACCGGGTGGCCGGGGAGCTGTTTTTT. The complete variable domain, with remaining parts taken from reference TRBV11-3 and TRBJ2-2, reads EAGVVQSPRYKIIEKKQPVAFWCNPISGHNTLYWYLQNLGQGPELLIRYENEEAVDDSQLPKDRFSAERLKGVDSTLKIQPAELGDSAVYLCVSSVYRVAGELFFGEGSRLTVL.